This T cell receptor beta chain was recorded in a study of T-cell memory formation after mild COVID-19. Notes on the study in general: Among clones peaking at day 37 in the second wave, SARS-CoV-2 specificity remained unconfirmed. The study found contracting CD4+ clones mainly in CM and EM and contracting CD8+ clones in EMRA. That cross-reactive memory joined was suggested by some responding clones appearing in pre-infection memory.

There are a few counts of this clonotype. The antigen is unknown. This CDR3 has 13 residues. The V end was cut by 5 bases, the J end by 6 bases, with 11 bases between. 5'RACE with constant-segment primers built TCRalpha and TCRbeta cDNA libraries with UMIs. TCRdb used MiXCR to reprocess the 5' RACE reads, holding one entry per CDR3 protein. In the table there are around 320,000 distinct CDR3 sequences, 25% to 30% of which are singletons. The TCR comes from an adult woman who had mild COVID-19 (a few samples of this study predate the infection). Cell type and time point are not known. The chain links TRBV12-3 or TRBV12-4 to TRBJ1-5; tentative D call: TRBD1 (5 bases). The sample comprised PBMCs or a T cell subset sorted from them (not recorded which). The CDR3 protein is CASSTGGGQPQHF. In DNA form, the CDR3 reads TGTGCCAGCAGTACGGGGGGAGGTCAGCCCCAGCATTTT.